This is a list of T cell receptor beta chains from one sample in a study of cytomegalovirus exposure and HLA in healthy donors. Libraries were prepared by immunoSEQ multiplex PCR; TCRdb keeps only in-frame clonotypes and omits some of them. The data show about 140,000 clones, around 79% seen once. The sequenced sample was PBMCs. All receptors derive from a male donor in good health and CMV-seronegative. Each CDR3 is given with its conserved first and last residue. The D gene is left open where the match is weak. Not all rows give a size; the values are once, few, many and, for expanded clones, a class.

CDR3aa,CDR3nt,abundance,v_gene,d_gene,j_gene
CASSWDYSDTQYF,TGTGCCAGCAGCTGGGACTACTCCGATACGCAGTATTTT,.,TRBV5-4,TRBD2,TRBJ2-3
CASSLVARTNEKLFF,TGTGCCAGCAGCTTAGTGGCCAGAACTAATGAAAAACTGTTTTTT,.,TRBV11-2,.,TRBJ1-4
CASSLAREQGYNEKLFF,TGCGCCAGCAGCTTGGCCCGGGAACAGGGTTATAATGAAAAACTGTTTTTT,few,TRBV5-1,.,TRBJ1-4
CASSGTSGSSWETQYF,TGCGCCAGCAGCGGAACTAGCGGGAGTTCTTGGGAGACCCAGTACTTC,few,TRBV5-1,TRBD2,TRBJ2-5
CASSETGGGEKLFF,TGTGCCAGCAGCGAGACAGGGGGCGGGGAAAAACTGTTTTTT,.,TRBV7-9,TRBD1,TRBJ1-4
CATYPGQGNSPLHF,TGTGCCACCTATCCGGGACAGGGCAATTCACCCCTCCACTTT,.,TRBV28,TRBD1,TRBJ1-6
CASTRQVGGGSPLHF,TGTGCCAGCACCAGACAGGTTGGGGGGGGTTCACCCCTCCACTTT,.,TRBV7-8,.,TRBJ1-6
CASSIGRVAKNIQYF,TGTGCCAGTAGTATAGGCCGGGTGGCCAAAAACATTCAGTACTTC,.,TRBV19,.,TRBJ2-4
CASSLLAGPVKSSYNEQFF,TGCGCCAGCAGCTTGTTAGCGGGTCCTGTAAAGAGCTCCTACAATGAGCAGTTCTTC,.,TRBV5-1,TRBD2,TRBJ2-1
CASSLVSEAFF,TGTGCCAGCAGCTTGGTGAGTGAAGCTTTCTTT,few,TRBV5-6,.,TRBJ1-1
CASSGVDRVIFTDTQYF,TGTGCCAGCAGTGGAGTTGACAGAGTAATCTTCACAGATACGCAGTATTTT,.,TRBV25-1,.,TRBJ2-3
CASTRAGGPNEQFF,TGTGCCAGTACACGGGCGGGGGGGCCCAATGAGCAGTTCTTC,.,TRBV7-9,TRBD2,TRBJ2-1
CASSVTGGSYGYTF,TGTGCCAGCAGCGTAACAGGGGGCAGCTATGGCTACACCTTC,.,TRBV7-2,TRBD1,TRBJ1-2
CARSRGQGGYNSPLHF,TGTGCCAGAAGCCGGGGACAGGGAGGATATAATTCACCCCTCCACTTT,.,TRBV5-3,TRBD1,TRBJ1-6
CASSQGSGYTF,TGTGCCAGCAGCCAAGGAAGCGGCTACACCTTC,.,TRBV4-2,.,TRBJ1-2
CASSSDRGFNQPQHF,TGTGCCAGCAGCTCGGACAGGGGGTTCAATCAGCCCCAGCATTTT,.,TRBV6-5,TRBD1,TRBJ1-5
CASSFYRIGDGDYGYTF,TGTGCCAGCAGTTTCTATAGGATCGGCGACGGAGACTATGGCTACACCTTC,few,TRBV28,.,TRBJ1-2
CASSDRRTPNTEAFF,TGCGCCAGCAGTGACCGCAGGACTCCGAACACTGAAGCTTTCTTT,.,TRBV10-1,.,TRBJ1-1
CASSDDRGWAGELFF,TGTGCCAGCAGCGACGACAGGGGGTGGGCCGGGGAGCTGTTTTTT,.,TRBV7-8,TRBD1,TRBJ2-2
CASSLAGVTDTQYF,TGTGCCAGCAGCTTAGCAGGGGTCACAGATACGCAGTATTTT,.,TRBV7-9,.,TRBJ2-3
CASSQDLGLAGYEQYF,TGCGCCAGCAGCCAAGATTTAGGCCTAGCGGGCTACGAGCAGTACTTC,.,TRBV4-1,TRBD2,TRBJ2-7
CASSVGQGAYEQYF,TGTGCCAGCAGCGTAGGACAGGGGGCCTACGAGCAGTACTTC,.,TRBV9,TRBD1,TRBJ2-7